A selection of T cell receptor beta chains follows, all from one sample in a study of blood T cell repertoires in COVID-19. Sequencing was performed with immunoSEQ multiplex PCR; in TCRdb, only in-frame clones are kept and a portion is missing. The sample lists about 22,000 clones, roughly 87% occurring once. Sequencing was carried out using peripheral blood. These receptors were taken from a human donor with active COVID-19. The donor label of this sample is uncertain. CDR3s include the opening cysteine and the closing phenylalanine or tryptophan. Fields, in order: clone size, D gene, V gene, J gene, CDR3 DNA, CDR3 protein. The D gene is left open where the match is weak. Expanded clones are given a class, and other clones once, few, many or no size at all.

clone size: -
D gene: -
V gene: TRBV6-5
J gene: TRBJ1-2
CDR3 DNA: TGTGCCGGCAGTTACTCGTCGAGCAACTATGGCTACACCTTC
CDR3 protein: CAGSYSSSNYGYTF

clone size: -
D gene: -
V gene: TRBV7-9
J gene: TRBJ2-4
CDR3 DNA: TGTGCCAGCAGCCCCGCGCTAGCCCTAGCCAAAAACATTCAGTACTTC
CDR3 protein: CASSPALALAKNIQYF

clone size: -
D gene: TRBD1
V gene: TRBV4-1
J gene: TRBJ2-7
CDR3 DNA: TGCGCCAGCAGCCAGGACCTGGGACAGGGGAACTACGAGCAGTACTTC
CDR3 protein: CASSQDLGQGNYEQYF

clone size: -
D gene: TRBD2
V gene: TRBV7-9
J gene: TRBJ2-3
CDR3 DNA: TGTGCCAGCAGAACCGGGACTAGCGGTACCATTAGCACAGATACGCAGTATTTT
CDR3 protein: CASRTGTSGTISTDTQYF

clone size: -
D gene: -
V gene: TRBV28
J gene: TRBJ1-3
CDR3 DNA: TGTGCCAGCAGTTCAGGCGGAAACACCATATATTTT
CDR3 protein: CASSSGGNTIYF

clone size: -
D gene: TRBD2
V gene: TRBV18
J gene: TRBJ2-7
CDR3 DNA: TGTGCCAGCTCACCCAGACTAGCTACCTCCTACGAGCAGTACTTC
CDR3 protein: CASSPRLATSYEQYF

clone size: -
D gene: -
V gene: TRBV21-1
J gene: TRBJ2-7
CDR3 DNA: TGTGCCAGCAGCAAAGCGTGGAGGGCCCCCTACGAGCAGTACTTC
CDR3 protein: CASSKAWRAPYEQYF

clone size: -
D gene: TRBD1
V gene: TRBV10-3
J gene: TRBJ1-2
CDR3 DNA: TGTGCCATCAGTGGTTCTGCGACAGGGGGATATGGCTACACCTTC
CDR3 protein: CAISGSATGGYGYTF

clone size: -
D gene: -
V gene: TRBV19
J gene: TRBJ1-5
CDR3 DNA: TGTGCCAGTAGGACACAGGGAAGCAACAATCAGCCCCAGCATTTT
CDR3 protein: CASRTQGSNNQPQHF

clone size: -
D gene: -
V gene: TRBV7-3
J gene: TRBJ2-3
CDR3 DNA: TGTGCCAGCAGCTTAGAGTTAGGCACAGATACGCAGTATTTT
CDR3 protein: CASSLELGTDTQYF

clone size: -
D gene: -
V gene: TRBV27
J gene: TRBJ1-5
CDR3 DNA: TGTGCCAGCAGCAGGGGAGACGAGCAGCCCCAGCATTTT
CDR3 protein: CASSRGDEQPQHF

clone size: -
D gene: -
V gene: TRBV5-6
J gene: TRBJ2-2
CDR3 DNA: TGTGCCAGCAGCTTGGTTGCGGGCGGCACCGGGGAGCTGTTTTTT
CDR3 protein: CASSLVAGGTGELFF

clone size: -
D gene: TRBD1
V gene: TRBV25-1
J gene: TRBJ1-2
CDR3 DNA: TGTGCCAGCAGTGGGGGGACAGGGAGGAATGGCTACACCTTC
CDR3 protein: CASSGGTGRNGYTF

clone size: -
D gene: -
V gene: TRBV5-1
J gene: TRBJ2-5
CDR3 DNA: TGCGCCAGCAGCGATCTGATTGGGCCATCCCAAGAGACCCAGTACTTC
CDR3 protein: CASSDLIGPSQETQYF

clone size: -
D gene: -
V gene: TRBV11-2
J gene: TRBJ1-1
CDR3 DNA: TGTGCCAGCAGCTTAGAATCGGGTCTAAACACTGAAGCTTTCTTT
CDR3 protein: CASSLESGLNTEAFF

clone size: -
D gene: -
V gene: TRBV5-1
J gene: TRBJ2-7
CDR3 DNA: TGCGCCAGCAGCTTTGACAGGGAGGCTTACGAGCAGTACTTC
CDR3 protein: CASSFDREAYEQYF

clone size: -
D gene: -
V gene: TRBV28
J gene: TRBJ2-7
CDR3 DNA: TGTGCCAGCAGTTTTTCCCGCTCGGGAGATGAGCAGTACTTC
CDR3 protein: CASSFSRSGDEQYF

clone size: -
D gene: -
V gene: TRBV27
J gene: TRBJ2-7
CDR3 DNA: TGTGCCAGCAGTTTAGGTCTAGTCTACGAGCAGTACTTC
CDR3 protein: CASSLGLVYEQYF

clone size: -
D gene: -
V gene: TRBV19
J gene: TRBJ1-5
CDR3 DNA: TGTGCCAGTAGTATGTGGAGTTTTGGCAATCAGCCCCAGCATTTT
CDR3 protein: CASSMWSFGNQPQHF

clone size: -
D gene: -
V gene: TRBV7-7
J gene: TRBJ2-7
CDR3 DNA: TGTGCTAGCAGCTTAGGAGAGGCAGTTACCTACGAGCAGTACTTC
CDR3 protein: CASSLGEAVTYEQYF

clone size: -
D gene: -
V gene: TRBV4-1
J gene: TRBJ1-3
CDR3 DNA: TGCGCCAGCAGCCAAGATCTAGGGGCGCGTACTGGTGGAAACACCATATATTTT
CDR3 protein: CASSQDLGARTGGNTIYF

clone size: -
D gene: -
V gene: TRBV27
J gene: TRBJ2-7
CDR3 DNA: TGTGCCAGCAGTCTAACCCCCCCCTGGGAGGTTTTGTACGAGCAGTACTTC
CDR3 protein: CASSLTPPWEVLYEQYF

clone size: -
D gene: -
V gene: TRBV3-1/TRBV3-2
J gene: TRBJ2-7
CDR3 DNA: TGTGCCAGCAGCCAAGCGCCAGGGATCCTCTACGAGCAGTACTTC
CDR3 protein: CASSQAPGILYEQYF

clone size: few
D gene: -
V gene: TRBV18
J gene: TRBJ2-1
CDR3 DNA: TGTGCCAGCTCACGGAGTTACAATGAGCAGTTCTTC
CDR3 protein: CASSRSYNEQFF

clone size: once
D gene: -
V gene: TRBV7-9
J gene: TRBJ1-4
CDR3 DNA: TGTGCCAGCAGCCTACCCACAACAGGTGTCGGTGAAAAACTGTTTTTT
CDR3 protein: CASSLPTTGVGEKLFF